Listed here are 26 T cell receptor beta chains from one sample, sequenced in a study of T cells after posttransplantation cyclophosphamide. The protocol was immunoSEQ multiplex PCR, while the TCRdb copy is restricted to in-frame clones and leaves out a portion. The sample contains 25,000 or so clones, more than 75% of which appear only once. Sequenced material: PBMCs. Receptors were obtained from a woman in her sixties with a blood cancer, CMV-positive, and with a related stem cell donor.

The chain carries TRBV7-2 and TRBJ1-6; perhaps TRBD1 as D (5 bases). Germline lookup yields CDR1 SGHTA and CDR2 FQGNSA. Trimming took off 1 base at V and 8 bases at J, with 15 bases between the two ends. The CDR3 is 16 residues long. The CDR3 DNA reads TGTGCCAGCAGCTTAGTTCTGGCAGGGTTATATTCACCCCTCCACTTT. Translated: CASSLVLAGLYSPLHF.

As for this clone: Other nucleotide sequences in the sample specify the same CDR3. The rearrangement links TRBV10-2 to TRBJ2-1, with a weak D call TRBD1 (6 bases). Germline lookup yields CDR1 WSHSY and CDR2 SAAADI. Trimming shortened V by 6 bases and J by 3 bases, and 6 bases separated the two germline ends. This CDR3 region has 12 residues. The CDR3 bases are TGCGCCAGCAGGGACAGCTACAATGAGCAGTTCTTC. This gives the protein CASRDSYNEQFF.

This clone was detected only once. The chain combines TRBV15 with TRBJ2-7; 8 positions agree with TRBD1. V was pared by 2 bases and J by 1 base, with 4 bases of the junction left unmatched. Per germline, CDR1 LNHNV and CDR2 YYDKDF (reference sequence). CDR3 length: 15 residues. The CDR3 nucleotides are TGTGCCACCAGCAGAAGGACAGGGTCGTCCTACGAGCAGTACTTC. Protein: CATSRRTGSSYEQYF.

This chain joins TRBV5-6 and TRBJ2-7, with 8 nucleotides matching TRBD2. V trimming: 4 bases; J trimming: 3 bases; junction bases outside the gene matches: 12. Germline V lookup: CDR1 SGHDT, CDR2 YYEEEE. The length of the CDR3 is 16 residues. The CDR3 spells CASSGGVAGGFYEQYF. The CDR3 DNA reads TGTGCCAGCAGCGGGGGAGTGGCGGGAGGATTCTACGAGCAGTACTTC.

This rearrangement joins TRBV27 to TRBJ1-2; no clear D. CDR1 and CDR2 (germline): MNHEY, SMNVEV (reference sequence). Trimming stripped 4 bases from V and 4 bases from J, with 16 bases between. CDR3 length: 15 residues. The DNA of the CDR3 is TGTGCCAGCAGTTCCCCGAGTAGGGAGGGCTATGGCTACACCTTC. Translation: CASSSPSREGYGYTF.

The chain employs TRBV20-1 and TRBJ2-1, with D perhaps TRBD1 (5 bases). The germline V gene encodes CDR1 DFQATT and CDR2 SNEGSKA (reference sequence). V shed 7 bases and J shed 7 bases, with 11 bases lying between them. CDR3 size: 11 residues. This CDR3 is CSGTQDNEQFF. CDR3 coding DNA: TGCAGTGGTACACAGGATAATGAGCAGTTCTTC.

V and J are TRBV10-3 and TRBJ2-1; tentative D call: TRBD1 (6 bases). Germline CDR1 is ENHRY and CDR2 is SYGVKD. Between the trimmed V and J ends, which lost 3 bases and 5 bases, there was a span of 8 bases. The CDR3 contains 13 residues. CDR3 bases: TGTGCCATCAGTGACCGGGACAACAATGAGCAGTTCTTC. This translates into CAISDRDNNEQFF.

The chain joins TRBV5-4 to TRBJ2-1, with TRBD2 identical over 9 bases. V gave up 1 base and J gave up 9 bases; unmatched junction bases: 8. Germline-derived CDR1 and CDR2 are SGHNT and YYREEE (reference sequence). The CDR3 spans 15 residues. CDR3 sequence reads: CASSLTSSGKGEQFF. In DNA form, the CDR3 reads TGTGCCAGCAGCTTGACGTCTAGCGGGAAGGGTGAGCAGTTCTTC.

This chain joins TRBV11-2 and TRBJ1-1, with unresolved D. This CDR3 is built from 14 residues. Trimming left V 1 base short and J 4 bases short, with 10 bases between. Per the germline V gene, CDR1 is SGHAT and CDR2 is FQNNGV. The CDR3 DNA is TGTGCCAGCAGCTTAGCTAGGTATAGCACTGAAGCTTTCTTT. This encodes CASSLARYSTEAFF.

This sequence joins TRBV6-5 and TRBJ2-7, with D perhaps TRBD2 (5 bases). The germline V gene has CDR1 MNHEY and CDR2 SVGAGI. The ends were cut back, 2 bases at V and 3 bases at J, with 8 bases in the middle. The CDR3 runs 13 residues. The CDR3 protein is CASSYRGIYEQYF. As DNA, the CDR3 is TGTGCCAGCAGTTACAGAGGGATCTACGAGCAGTACTTC.

This clone has only a few counts. This CDR3 is CASSSGAGNTIYF. In DNA, the CDR3 is TGTGCCAGCAGTTCAGGGGCTGGAAACACCATATATTTT. The V and J genes are TRBV7-9 and TRBJ1-3; D may be TRBD1 (6 bases). This CDR3 is 13 amino acids long. V was cut by 6 bases and J by 2 bases, with 8 bases left in between. Germline V gives CDR1 SEHNR, CDR2 FQNEAQ (reference sequence).

The CDR3 nucleotides are TGTGCCAGTAGTATCTCCCCTCCCAGCGAGCAGTACTTC. Translation gives CASSISPPSEQYF. The rearrangement joins TRBV19 to TRBJ2-7; D uncertain. Germline V CDR1 and CDR2: LNHDA, SQIVND (reference sequence). The V end was cut by 3 bases, the J end by 6 bases, with 12 bases between. The length of the CDR3 is 13 residues. The full variable domain, its missing parts supplied by reference TRBV19 and TRBJ2-7, is DGGITQSPKYLFRKEGQNVTLSCEQNLNHDAMYWYRQDPGQGLRLIYYSQIVNDFQKGDIAEGYSVSREKKESFPLTVTSAQKNPTAFYLCASSISPPSEQYFGPGTRLTVT.

This sequence joins TRBV19 and TRBJ2-7, with unresolved D. The CDR3 sequence is 14 residues long. Germline CDR1 is LNHDA and CDR2 is SQIVND (reference sequence). V was trimmed by 5 bases and J by 6 bases, leaving 17 bases between them. The chain's CDR3 is CASSLLGTFFEQYF. Here the CDR3 DNA reads TGTGCCAGTAGTCTTCTAGGAACCTTCTTCGAGCAGTACTTC.

The chain couples TRBV19 to TRBJ1-5; D is possibly TRBD1 (5 bases). The CDR3 consists of 14 residues. Trimming stripped 3 bases from V and 5 bases from J, with 11 bases between. Germline CDR1 LNHDA, CDR2 SQIVND (reference sequence). CDR3 DNA sequence: TGTGCCAGTAGTATGCAGGGCCACCATCAGCCCCAGCATTTT. Its translation is CASSMQGHHQPQHF.

The chain couples TRBV30 to TRBJ2-7, with 10 bases fitting TRBD2. CDR3 size: 13 residues. The junction had 5 bases not matched to a gene; V was cut back by 7 bases and J by 2 bases. Germline lookup yields CDR1 GTSNPN and CDR2 SVGIG (reference sequence). The CDR3 region is CASRTSGTYEQYF. DNA of the CDR3: TGTGCCTCCCGGACTAGCGGAACCTACGAGCAGTACTTC.

V gene TRBV6-6 combines with J gene TRBJ2-6; D uncertain. In germline, CDR1 is MNHNY, CDR2 SVGAGI (reference sequence). The V and J ends lost 6 bases and 6 bases respectively, with 9 bases between them. The CDR3 runs to 13 residues. CDR3 residues: CASRPRSANVLTF. CDR3 nucleotides: TGTGCCAGCAGGCCTAGATCGGCCAACGTCCTGACTTTC.

V usage is TRBV30 and J usage is TRBJ2-3, with a weak D call TRBD2 (6 bases). The CDR3 has 15 residues. CDR1 GTSNPN and CDR2 SVGIG come from the germline V gene (reference sequence). V was cut by 0 bases and J by 2 bases, with 12 bases left in between. The CDR3 DNA sequence: TGTGCCTGGAGTGTCGCGGGACCTTTCACAGATACGCAGTATTTT. It specifies CAWSVAGPFTDTQYF.

V gene TRBV29-1 combines with J gene TRBJ1-3; 10 nucleotides align to TRBD1. Germline V lookup: CDR1 SQVTM, CDR2 ANQGSEA. V was clipped by 7 bases and J by 8 bases; unmatched bases: 5. This CDR3 region has 12 residues. The CDR3 reads CSARTGGDTIYF. The CDR3 DNA follows: TGCAGCGCTCGGACAGGGGGAGACACCATATATTTT.

This chain uses TRBV5-4 with TRBJ1-2; a weak D match, TRBD1 (5 bases). Trimming cost V 4 bases and J 7 bases, with 11 bases left between them. This CDR3 is built from 12 residues. CDR1 is SGHNT and CDR2 is YYREEE in the germline V gene (reference sequence). The CDR3 DNA follows: TGTGCCAGCAGCCGGGGGGGGTCTGGCTACACCTTC. The encoded protein is CASSRGGSGYTF.

CDR3 nucleotides: TGTGCCAGCAGCCCCCTTCCAGGGAGGGCCAGTTATGAGCAGTTCTTC. Its protein is CASSPLPGRASYEQFF. The rearrangement joins TRBV11-1 to TRBJ2-1; 7 bases match TRBD2. The CDR3 spans 16 residues. V trimming: 5 bases; J trimming: 8 bases; junction bases outside the gene matches: 15. The germline CDR1 and CDR2 sequences are SGHAT and FQDESV (reference sequence).

This clone was seen only once. The rearrangement links TRBV9 to TRBJ1-5; D may be TRBD1 (5 bases). Germline lookup yields CDR1 SGDLS and CDR2 YYNGEE. Between the trimmed V and J ends, which lost 3 bases and 2 bases, there was a span of 21 bases. The CDR3 is 18 residues long. Here the CDR3 DNA reads TGTGCCAGCAGCGAGGGGATGGACCCAATATACGGCAATCAGCCCCAGCATTTT. Its translation is CASSEGMDPIYGNQPQHF.

The sample holds one count of this clone. The chain joins TRBV2 to TRBJ2-1, with 10 nucleotides matching TRBD2. Germline V gene lookup returns CDR1 SNHLY and CDR2 FYNNEI. The CDR3 consists of 15 residues. With 3 bases clipped from V and 9 bases from J, the junction kept 8 bases outside the gene matches. Here the CDR3 reads CASSDWLAGVSEQFF. The CDR3 DNA follows: TGTGCCAGCAGTGATTGGCTAGCGGGAGTGAGTGAGCAGTTCTTC.

This clone was recorded a few times. V usage is TRBV28 and J usage is TRBJ1-1; a possible D gene is TRBD1 (5 bases). Germline V gene data show CDR1 as MDHEN and CDR2 as SYDVKM. The CDR3 extends over 13 amino acids. V lost 2 bases, J lost 3 bases, and 7 bases lay in between. CDR3 in amino acids: CASSLGADTEAFF. CDR3 in DNA: TGTGCCAGCAGTTTAGGGGCAGACACTGAAGCTTTCTTT.

This clone turned up a few times. V is TRBV15 and J is TRBJ1-2; unclear D gene. The CDR3 is 13 residues long. CDR1 and CDR2 (germline): LNHNV, YYDKDF (reference sequence). Trimming removed 8 bases at V and 0 bases at J, with 10 bases between. CDR3 loop: CATGAGTNYGYTF. The CDR3 DNA is TGTGCCACCGGAGCTGGAACTAACTATGGCTACACCTTC. Drawing the rest from reference TRBV15 and TRBJ1-2, the complete variable domain is DAMVIQNPRYQVTQFGKPVTLSCSQTLNHNVMYWYQQKSSQAPKLLFHYYDKDFNNEADTPDNFQSRRPNTSFCFLDIRSPGLGDTAMYLCATGAGTNYGYTFGSGTRLTVV.

The CDR3 DNA is TGCGCCAGCAGCCAAGTCCTGCGTGGCGAGCAGTACTTC. Protein: CASSQVLRGEQYF. This chain connects TRBV4-1 to TRBJ2-7; D is unresolved. Trimming took off 1 base at V and 6 bases at J, with 10 bases between the two ends. Germline V CDR1 and CDR2: MGHRA, YSYEKL. This CDR3 has 13 residues.

J is TRBJ1-1 and V is TRBV18; 8 bases map to TRBD1. Germline lookup yields CDR1 KGHSH and CDR2 LQKENI. This CDR3 contains 16 residues. Trimming cost V 3 bases and J 0 bases; bases outside gene matches: 6. The CDR3 loop is CASSPNRGFMNTEAFF. The CDR3 nucleotides read TGTGCCAGCTCACCGAACAGGGGGTTCATGAACACTGAAGCTTTCTTT.